These 7 T cell receptor beta chains were all obtained from the same sample, sequenced in a study of graft-versus-host responses after intestinal transplantation. The table came from immunoSEQ multiplex PCR; TCRdb's copy has only in-frame clones and leaves some out. The sample holds about 50,000 clones, around 90% seen once. These receptors lack a known antigen. The source material was unstimulated CD4+ T cells sorted from spleen or lymph node cells, sampled before transplant. Source of these receptors: a human donor who was the organ donor for an intestinal transplant.

The genes are TRBV30 and TRBJ2-1; no definite D call. The V gene lost 7 bases and the J gene lost 8 bases, with 12 bases spanning the gap. Germline CDR1 GTSNPN, CDR2 SVGIG (reference sequence). This CDR3 contains 11 residues. In nucleotides, the CDR3 is TGTGCCTATGTCGGTAGGGATGAGCAGTTCTTC. Amino acids: CAYVGRDEQFF.

The V call is TRBV6-4, the J call TRBJ1-1; the D is unclear. Germline V CDR1 and CDR2: MRHNA, SNTAGT. This CDR3 contains 14 residues. V was shortened by 4 bases and J by 6 bases, with 15 bases between the two germline ends. The CDR3 nucleotides read TGTGCCAGCAGTGCCGAGCCCGGGGTAGCTGAAGCTTTCTTT. Amino acid sequence: CASSAEPGVAEAFF.

The gene calls are TRBV10-3 and TRBJ2-3, with D perhaps TRBD2 (6 bases). The CDR3 consists of 15 residues. Trimming removed 3 bases from V and 6 bases from J, with 16 bases in between. CDR1 and CDR2 from the germline V gene are ENHRY and SYGVKD. Here the CDR3 DNA reads TGTGCCATCAGTGAACCGTTCGTGGGGAGGGATACGCAGTATTTT. Protein product: CAISEPFVGRDTQYF.

The chain joins TRBV6-5 to TRBJ1-5, with TRBD1 matching over 7 bases. V gave up 4 bases and J gave up 0 bases; unmatched junction bases: 3. CDR3 length equals 15 residues. CDR1 and CDR2 (germline): MNHEY, SVGAGI. CDR3 sequence: CASSSGQPSNQPQHF. CDR3 nucleotide sequence: TGTGCCAGCAGTTCGGGACAGCCTAGCAATCAGCCCCAGCATTTT.

V and J are TRBV2 and TRBJ1-5; 9 bases align to TRBD1. The CDR3 totals 13 residues. The V segment lost 4 bases and the J segment 5 bases; nucleotides outside the gene matches: 0. Looked up from germline, CDR1 is SNHLY and CDR2 is FYNNEI. The CDR3 here is CASSGTGDQPQHF. For the CDR3, the DNA is TGTGCCAGCAGTGGGACAGGGGATCAGCCCCAGCATTTT.

The chain links TRBV7-9 to TRBJ1-4; no clear D. The CDR3 runs 14 residues. The germline V and J ends were trimmed by 1 base and 4 bases, with 7 bases remaining between them. CDR1 is SEHNR and CDR2 is FQNEAQ in the germline V gene (reference sequence). The CDR3 sequence: CASSLGAVNEKLFF. For the CDR3, the DNA is TGTGCCAGCAGCTTAGGGGCAGTTAATGAAAAACTGTTTTTT.

The gene calls are TRBV27 and TRBJ2-2; 12 positions match TRBD2. CDR3 length: 15 residues. Germline-derived CDR1 and CDR2 are MNHEY and SMNVEV (reference sequence). Trimming removed 6 bases from V and 4 bases from J; junction bases left unmatched: 3. CDR3 sequence (DNA): TGTGCCAGCAGAGTGACTAGCGGGAGCACCGGGGAGCTGTTTTTT. This codes for CASRVTSGSTGELFF.